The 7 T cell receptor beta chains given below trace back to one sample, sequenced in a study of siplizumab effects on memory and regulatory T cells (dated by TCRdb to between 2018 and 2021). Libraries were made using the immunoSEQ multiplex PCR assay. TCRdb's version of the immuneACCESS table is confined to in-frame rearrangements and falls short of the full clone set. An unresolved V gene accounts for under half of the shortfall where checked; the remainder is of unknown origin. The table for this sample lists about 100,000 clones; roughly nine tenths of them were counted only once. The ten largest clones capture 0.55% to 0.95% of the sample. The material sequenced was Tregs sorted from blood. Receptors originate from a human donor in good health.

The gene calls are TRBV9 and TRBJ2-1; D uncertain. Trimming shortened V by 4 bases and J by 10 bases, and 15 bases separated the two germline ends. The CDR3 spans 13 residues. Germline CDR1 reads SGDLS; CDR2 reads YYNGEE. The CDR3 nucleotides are TGTGCCAGCAGCCCCCGGATGGCACGGGAGCAGTTCTTC. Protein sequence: CASSPRMAREQFF.

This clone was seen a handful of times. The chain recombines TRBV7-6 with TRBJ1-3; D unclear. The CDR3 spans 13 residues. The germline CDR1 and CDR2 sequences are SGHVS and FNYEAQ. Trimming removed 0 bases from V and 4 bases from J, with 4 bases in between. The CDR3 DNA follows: TGTGCCAGCAGCTTAGCGTTCGGAAACACCATATATTTT. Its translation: CASSLAFGNTIYF.

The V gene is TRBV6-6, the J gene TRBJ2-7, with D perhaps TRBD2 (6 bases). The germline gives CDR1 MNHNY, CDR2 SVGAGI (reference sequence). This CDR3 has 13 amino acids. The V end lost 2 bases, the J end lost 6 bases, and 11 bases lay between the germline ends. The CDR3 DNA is TGTGCCAGCAGTTACGCGGAGGGCCGCGAGCAGTACTTC. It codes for CASSYAEGREQYF.

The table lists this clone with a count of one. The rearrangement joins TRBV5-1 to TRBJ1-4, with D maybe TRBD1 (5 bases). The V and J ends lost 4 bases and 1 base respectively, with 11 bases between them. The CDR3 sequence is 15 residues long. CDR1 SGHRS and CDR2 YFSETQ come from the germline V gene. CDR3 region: CASSLLGGTNEKLFF. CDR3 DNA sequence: TGCGCCAGCAGCCTATTGGGGGGAACTAATGAAAAACTGTTTTTT.

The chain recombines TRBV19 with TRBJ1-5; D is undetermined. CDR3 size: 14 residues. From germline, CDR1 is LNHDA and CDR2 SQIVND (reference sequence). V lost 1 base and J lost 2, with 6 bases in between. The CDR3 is CASSIVVGNQPQHF. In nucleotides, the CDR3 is TGTGCCAGTAGTATAGTCGTAGGCAATCAGCCCCAGCATTTT.

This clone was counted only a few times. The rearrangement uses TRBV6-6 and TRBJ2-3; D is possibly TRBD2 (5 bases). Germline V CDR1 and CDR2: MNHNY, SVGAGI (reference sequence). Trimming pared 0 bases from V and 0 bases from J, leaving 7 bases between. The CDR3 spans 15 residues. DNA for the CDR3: TGTGCCAGCAGTTACTCTGGGAGTAGCACAGATACGCAGTATTTT. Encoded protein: CASSYSGSSTDTQYF.

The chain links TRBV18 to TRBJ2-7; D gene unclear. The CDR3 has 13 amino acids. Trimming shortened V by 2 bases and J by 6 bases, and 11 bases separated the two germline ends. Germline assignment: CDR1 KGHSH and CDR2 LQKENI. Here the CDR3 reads CASSPWASGEQYF. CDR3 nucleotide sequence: TGTGCCAGCTCACCATGGGCTAGTGGCGAGCAGTACTTC.